Shown below are 28 T cell receptor beta chains from a single sample sequenced in a study of T cells after somatic rescue of genetic block. Using immunoSEQ multiplex PCR, the repertoire was profiled, and TCRdb retains in-frame clones only, with some absent. The repertoire holds fewer than 15,000 clones, with around three quarters as singletons. The material sequenced was peripheral blood mononuclear cells (PBMCs). All receptors come from a boy younger than 18.

The J gene is TRBJ2-7, the V gene TRBV28; 13 bases fit TRBD2. The germline V gene has CDR1 MDHEN and CDR2 SYDVKM. The V and J ends lost 3 bases and 5 bases, in that order; junction bases with no gene match: 16. The CDR3 runs 19 residues. As DNA, the CDR3 is TGTGCCAGCAGTTTTCCGCGCAGGACTAGCGGGAGACGGTTTGACGAGCAGTACTTC. The encoded protein is CASSFPRRTSGRRFDEQYF.

A few counts support this clone. CDR3 protein: CASRDRDVGEQYF. CDR3 nucleotide sequence: TGCGCCAGTCGGGACAGGGATGTAGGGGAGCAGTACTTC. The chain links TRBV10-1 to TRBJ2-7; TRBD1 matches at 9 bases. Germline trimming cut 9 bases from V and 7 bases from J; bases unmatched to any gene: 10. The CDR3 contains 13 residues. CDR1 and CDR2 (germline): WNHNN, SYGVQD (reference sequence).

A single count supports this clone. The V call is TRBV27, the J call TRBJ2-7, with TRBD2 matching over 12 bases. With V trimmed by 0 bases and J by 2 bases, 5 bases remained unmatched. This CDR3 has 17 amino acids. In germline, CDR1 is MNHEY, CDR2 SMNVEV (reference sequence). The DNA of the CDR3 is TGTGCCAGCAGTTTATCCCGCGGACTAGCGGGGACCTACGAGCAGTACTTC. This gives the protein CASSLSRGLAGTYEQYF.

V gene TRBV11-3 combines with J gene TRBJ2-2; D uncertain. This CDR3 contains 13 residues. Germline CDR1 SGHNT, CDR2 YENEEA. V was pared by 1 base and J by 2 bases, with 2 bases between. This CDR3 is CASSLVNTGELFF. CDR3 bases: TGTGCCAGCAGCTTAGTCAACACCGGGGAGCTGTTTTTT.

The J gene is TRBJ1-2, the V gene TRBV4-2, with TRBD1 matching 8 bases. The CDR3 length is 15 residues. J was trimmed by 4 bases and V by 5 bases; bases with no gene match: 9. Germline values: CDR1 LGHNA, CDR2 YNFKEQ. CDR3 protein: CASSLALTGVYGYTF. In DNA form, the CDR3 reads TGTGCCAGCAGCTTGGCATTGACAGGGGTCTATGGCTACACCTTC.

For the CDR3, the DNA is TGTGCCAGCAGCTTGGGAACAGGGGGCAGCTCCTACAATGAGCAGTTCTTC. It encodes CASSLGTGGSSYNEQFF. J is TRBJ2-1 and V is TRBV5-6; 9 bases line up with TRBD1. V shed 0 bases, J shed 0 bases, and the junction held 4 bases outside the gene matches. CDR1 SGHDT and CDR2 YYEEEE come from the germline V gene. The CDR3 is made up of 17 amino acids.

Regarding this clone: Within the sample, other DNA sequences also encode this same CDR3. The chain links TRBV28 to TRBJ2-5; TRBD1 aligns across 11 bases. CDR3 length: 15 amino acids. Trimming took 4 bases from V and 5 from J; bases not matched to a gene: 6. Germline-derived CDR1 and CDR2 are MDHEN and SYDVKM. CDR3 bases: TGTGCCAGCAGTTCTGGACAGGGGGCTTATGAGACCCAGTACTTC. Protein sequence: CASSSGQGAYETQYF.

The rearrangement uses TRBV30 and TRBJ1-2; a weak D match, TRBD1 (5 bases). The CDR3 consists of 10 residues. V lost 1 base and J lost 8, with 5 bases in between. Germline V gene lookup returns CDR1 GTSNPN and CDR2 SVGIG (reference sequence). The CDR3 DNA sequence: TGTGCCTGGAGTGGACAGGGCTACACCTTC. Residues: CAWSGQGYTF. Combining the CDR3 with reference TRBV30 and TRBJ1-2 gives the whole variable domain SQTIHQWPATLVQPVGSPLSLECTVEGTSNPNLYWYRQAAGRGLQLLFYSVGIGQISSEVPQNLSASRPQDRQFILSSKKLLLSDSGFYLCAWSGQGYTFGSGTRLTVV.

The chain joins TRBV30 to TRBJ2-5; no reliable D call. This CDR3 comprises 13 residues. The V gene lost 0 bases and the J gene lost 2 bases, with 7 bases spanning the gap. Germline values: CDR1 GTSNPN, CDR2 SVGIG (reference sequence). The CDR3 nucleotides are TGTGCCTGGAGTGTAATTTTACAAGAGACCCAGTACTTC. Protein sequence: CAWSVILQETQYF.

The V gene is TRBV2, the J gene TRBJ2-4; D is ambiguous. The CDR3 has 15 amino acids. The ends were cut back, 5 bases at V and 0 bases at J, with 11 bases in the middle. Germline lookup yields CDR1 SNHLY and CDR2 FYNNEI. The CDR3 protein is CASSPRTLAKNIQYF. The CDR3 DNA is TGTGCCAGCAGTCCACGGACGCTAGCCAAAAACATTCAGTACTTC.

This clone was counted between two and nine times. The rearrangement links TRBV10-1 to TRBJ2-2; a possible D gene is TRBD2 (5 bases). There are 15 residues in the CDR3. Germline V CDR1 and CDR2: WNHNN, SYGVQD (reference sequence). V was pared by 6 bases and J by 0 bases, with 11 bases between. CDR3 loop: CASSMGAANTGELFF. CDR3 nucleotides: TGCGCCAGCAGCATGGGAGCCGCGAACACCGGGGAGCTGTTTTTT.

The rearrangement links TRBV7-8 to TRBJ2-5; TRBD1 agrees at 10 bases. The V and J ends lost 5 bases and 4 bases, in that order; junction bases with no gene match: 7. CDR1 and CDR2 (germline): SGHVS, FQNEAQ. The CDR3 runs to 15 residues. The CDR3 DNA sequence: TGTGCCAGCAGCGCCGGGACAGGGGATAGAGAGACCCAGTACTTC. This translates into CASSAGTGDRETQYF.

This sequence joins TRBV7-9 and TRBJ2-3; 7 bases fit TRBD2. Per germline, CDR1 SEHNR and CDR2 FQNEAQ (reference sequence). Trimming took 1 base from V and 1 from J; bases not matched to a gene: 2. The CDR3 has 15 amino acids. The CDR3 DNA reads TGTGCCAGCAGCTTAGAGCTAGCGGGCACAGATACGCAGTATTTT. Translating it yields CASSLELAGTDTQYF.

This clone was found a few times. The genes are TRBV6-1 and TRBJ1-2; D gene unclear. The CDR3 is made up of 13 amino acids. The germline V gene has CDR1 MNHNS and CDR2 SASEGT. V gave up 2 bases and J gave up 4 bases, with 8 bases separating them. The CDR3 region is CASSEILSYGYTF. CDR3 DNA: TGTGCCAGCAGTGAAATCCTCAGCTATGGCTACACCTTC.

The V call is TRBV10-2, the J call TRBJ2-4; D is possibly TRBD1 or TRBD2 (7 bases each). Germline assignment: CDR1 WSHSY and CDR2 SAAADI. V shed 2 bases and J shed 9 bases, with 14 bases lying between them. The CDR3 extends over 14 amino acids. CDR3 in amino acids: CASSEQGGDGIQYF. CDR3 sequence (DNA): TGCGCCAGCAGTGAGCAGGGGGGGGACGGCATTCAGTACTTC.

The genes are TRBV11-2 and TRBJ1-4; weak D call: TRBD1 (5 bases). The germline CDR1 and CDR2 sequences are SGHAT and FQNNGV. With 5 bases removed from V and 0 bases from J, the gap between germline ends came to 10 bases. The CDR3 runs 15 residues. In DNA form, the CDR3 reads TGTGCCAGCAGCACTCCGGGGGCAACTAATGAAAAACTGTTTTTT. Translation: CASSTPGATNEKLFF.

The V and J genes are TRBV7-2 and TRBJ2-7; D is perhaps TRBD2 (5 bases). Trimming cost V 2 bases and J 4 bases, with 18 bases left between them. CDR3 length equals 16 residues. Germline CDR1 is SGHTA and CDR2 is FQGNSA. The CDR3 DNA reads TGTGCCAGCAGCTTACCCTTACTAGTTCGGGGATACGAGCAGTACTTC. This gives the protein CASSLPLLVRGYEQYF.

The chain carries TRBV19 and TRBJ1-1; no clear D gene. The CDR3 contains 12 residues. V was trimmed by 0 bases and J by 9 bases, leaving 8 bases between them. Per germline, CDR1 LNHDA and CDR2 SQIVND (reference sequence). CDR3 DNA sequence: TGTGCCAGTAGTATAGAAGGGAGGAAAGCTTTCTTT. It specifies CASSIEGRKAFF.

The chain employs TRBV19 and TRBJ2-3; no clear D gene. Germline V gives CDR1 LNHDA, CDR2 SQIVND (reference sequence). The ends were cut back, 1 base at V and 4 bases at J, with 0 bases in the middle. The length of the CDR3 is 11 residues. The CDR3 loop is CASSIADTQYF. The CDR3 bases are TGTGCCAGTAGTATAGCAGATACGCAGTATTTT.

This chain joins TRBV7-9 and TRBJ1-1; no definite D call. The V and J ends lost 4 bases and 1 base respectively, with 10 bases between them. This CDR3 contains 14 residues. Per the germline V gene, CDR1 is SEHNR and CDR2 is FQNEAQ (reference sequence). CDR3 region: CASSYVPPNTEAFF. The CDR3 DNA reads TGTGCCAGCAGCTACGTCCCCCCGAACACTGAAGCTTTCTTT.

This chain's CDR3 is CASSFGWRSTDTQYF. Here the CDR3 DNA reads TGTGCCAGCAGCTTTGGGTGGCGGAGCACAGATACGCAGTATTTT. The J gene is TRBJ2-3, the V gene TRBV7-9; D uncertain. Germline V gene data show CDR1 as SEHNR and CDR2 as FQNEAQ (reference sequence). Trimming took off 3 bases at V and 0 bases at J, with 10 bases between the two ends. This CDR3 has 15 residues.

This chain connects TRBV11-1 to TRBJ2-4; D ambiguous. This CDR3 spans 12 amino acids. Trimming took off 8 bases at V and 5 bases at J, with 10 bases between the two ends. CDR1 and CDR2 from the germline V gene are SGHAT and FQDESV (reference sequence). The CDR3 sequence is CASSSVQNIQYF. The DNA for the CDR3 is TGTGCCAGCTCCTCTGTCCAAAACATTCAGTACTTC.

The rearrangement links TRBV5-2 to TRBJ1-1. TRBV5-2 is a pseudogene locus. This CDR3 is built from 11 residues. The CDR3 coding sequence is TGCGCCAGCCGACGGGACACTGAAGCTTTCTTT. Residues: CASRRDTEAFF.

V gene TRBV11-2 combines with J gene TRBJ2-7; 9 nucleotides line up with TRBD1. V lost 1 base, J lost 0 bases, and 7 bases stayed unmatched. The CDR3 is 17 residues long. Looked up from germline, CDR1 is SGHAT and CDR2 is FQNNGV. CDR3 protein: CASSLAGQGIFSYEQYF. CDR3 bases: TGTGCCAGCAGCTTAGCGGGACAGGGCATATTCTCCTACGAGCAGTACTTC.

This chain joins TRBV27 and TRBJ2-7; 7 bases are shared with TRBD1. The ends lost 5 bases at V and 2 bases at J; junction bases unmatched: 6. Per the germline V gene, CDR1 is MNHEY and CDR2 is SMNVEV (reference sequence). This CDR3 spans 14 amino acids. The CDR3, as DNA: TGTGCCAGCAGTAACTCGGGACAGCCCTACGAGCAGTACTTC. It translates to CASSNSGQPYEQYF.

There are a few counts of this clone. V usage is TRBV6-4 and J usage is TRBJ2-3; no clear D gene. Germline lookup yields CDR1 MRHNA and CDR2 SNTAGT. This CDR3 contains 13 residues. The V end was cut by 4 bases, the J end by 2 bases, with 7 bases between. CDR3 in DNA: TGTGCCAGCAGTGGCGGCCCCACAGATACGCAGTATTTT. Protein sequence: CASSGGPTDTQYF.

The chain uses TRBV9 and TRBJ2-7; 9 bases agree with TRBD1. In germline, CDR1 is SGDLS, CDR2 YYNGEE. V shed 3 bases and J 2 bases; nucleotides not matched to a gene: 3. This CDR3 region has 14 residues. The CDR3 loop reads CASSAGTGTYEQYF. CDR3 DNA: TGTGCCAGCAGCGCCGGGACAGGGACCTACGAGCAGTACTTC.

In the case of this clone: A junction end diverges from the germline sequence, so it may reflect a read error. The V call is TRBV5-5, the J call TRBJ1-4, with D unclear. CDR1 and CDR2 (germline): SGHKS, YYEKEE (reference sequence). CDR3 size: 14 residues. This CDR3 reads CASSFTPPKEKLFF. The CDR3 bases are TGTGCCAGCAGCTTCACCCCGCCTAAGGAAAAACTGTTTTTT. Combining the CDR3 with reference TRBV5-5 and TRBJ1-4 gives the whole variable domain DAGVTQSPTHLIKTRGQQVTLRCSPISGHKSVSWYQQVLGQGPQFIFQYYEKEERGRGNFPDRFSARQFPNYSSELNVNALLLGDSALYLCASSFTPPKEKLFFGSGTQLSVL.